The following is a T cell receptor beta chain sequence with its context. Other nucleotide sequences in the sample specify the same CDR3. The test was conducted at deep level. Every subset's genomic DNA went evenly onto several immunoSEQ plates. Ten immunoSEQ deep assay plates were used to sequence unsorted PBMC DNA. Using immunoSEQ multiplex PCR, the repertoire was profiled, and TCRdb retains in-frame clones only, with some absent. The sample has about half a million clones, 75% to 85% seen once. The sample originates from a study of shared clonotypes between healthy human individuals. Across the study: In total, the donors were two women and a few men aged 18 to 49.

Trimming removed 5 bases at V and 1 base at J, with 8 bases between. CDR3 length: 14 amino acids. Germline loops: CDR1 SGHTA, CDR2 FQGTGA. This chain uses TRBV7-3 with TRBJ2-2; TRBD1 might be the D (6 bases). The origin of this receptor is a woman aged 40-49 years in good health. Some clones in this sample may be carry-over from other donors' samples. Source material: PBMCs. CDR3 bases: TGTGCCAGCAGCCGGACAGTGAACACCGGGGAGCTGTTTTTT. Its translation: CASSRTVNTGELFF.